This TCR beta chain originates from a study of T cells expressing NK-cell markers. Study conclusions and caveats: A range of about 1.0-8% of CD8+ T cells consisted of dominant NKG2C+ clonotypes in roughly 6 donors. These same clonotypes (in a few donors) also led the CD3+CD56-NKG2C+ fraction.

A remark on this clonotype: The antigen is unknown.

TCRdb re-called the 5' RACE reads; one entry per CDR3 protein, DNA not given. The sample is made up of roughly 150,000 distinct CDR3 sequences, and the top ten hold 18% of it. Germline CDR1 is SQVTM and CDR2 is ANQGSEA. The CDR3 has 12 residues. The chain has TRBV29-1 and TRBJ1-4; the TCRdb D gene call, TRBD1, has no DNA to confirm it. Material for sequencing was blood T cells: a sorted CD56 or NKG2C T cell subset, CD4+ or CD8+ T cells, or bulk PBMC T cells (not recorded which). The TCR comes from a woman between 18 and 70 years old in good health. This CDR3 is CSVEAGDEKLFF.